These 16 T cell receptor beta chains share one sample of origin, sequenced in a study of blood T cell repertoires in COVID-19. Profiling relied on immunoSEQ multiplex PCR, and the TCRdb table lists in-frame clones only, not all of them. The data show 400,000 or so clones, 70% to 90% seen once. The specimen was peripheral blood. The receptors derive from a human donor in a cohort sampled during active COVID-19.

The V gene is TRBV30, the J gene TRBJ1-4, with D possibly matching TRBD1 (6 bases). The CDR3 length is 15 residues. The germline V and J ends were trimmed by 0 bases and 0 bases, with 8 bases remaining between them. Germline V gene sequence: CDR1 GTSNPN, CDR2 SVGIG (reference sequence). CDR3 amino acids: CAWSVGGSTNEKLFF. CDR3 sequence (DNA): TGTGCCTGGAGTGTAGGGGGTTCAACTAATGAAAAACTGTTTTTT.

The chain joins TRBV5-1 to TRBJ2-5, with 11 bases matching TRBD2. Germline-derived CDR1 and CDR2 are SGHRS and YFSETQ. The J segment lost 4 bases and the V segment lost 4 bases, leaving 6 bases of the junction unmatched. The CDR3 loop spans 15 amino acids. Here the CDR3 DNA reads TGCGCCAGCAGCCTGCGACTAGCGGGGAGAGAGACCCAGTACTTC. This encodes CASSLRLAGRETQYF.

This clone was seen more than once but under ten times. V and J are TRBV5-4 and TRBJ2-7, with D perhaps TRBD1 (6 bases). V lost 0 bases, J lost 6 bases, and 13 bases lay in between. The germline gives CDR1 SGHNT, CDR2 YYREEE (reference sequence). This CDR3 region has 14 residues. DNA of the CDR3: TGTGCCAGCAGCTTGGAGGCAGGGGAACCCGAGCAGTACTTC. Translation: CASSLEAGEPEQYF.

This chain uses TRBV2 with TRBJ2-5; 7 positions match TRBD2. With V trimmed by 6 bases and J by 3 bases, 10 bases remained unmatched. Germline-derived CDR1 and CDR2 are SNHLY and FYNNEI. The CDR3 runs to 15 residues. The CDR3 loop reads CASRRRLAGKETQYF. The CDR3 DNA sequence: TGTGCCAGCAGAAGACGACTAGCAGGAAAAGAGACCCAGTACTTC.

The chain employs TRBV5-1 and TRBJ1-4; D may be TRBD1 (5 bases). Trimming removed 0 bases at V and 5 bases at J, with 11 bases between. This CDR3 is built from 15 residues. Per the germline V gene, CDR1 is SGHRS and CDR2 is YFSETQ. As DNA, the CDR3 is TGCGCCAGCAGCTTGGCGGGCCAGGGAAATGAAAAACTGTTTTTT. Translating it yields CASSLAGQGNEKLFF. The complete variable domain, with remaining parts taken from reference TRBV5-1 and TRBJ1-4, reads KAGVTQTPRYLIKTRGQQVTLSCSPISGHRSVSWYQQTPGQGLQFLFEYFSETQRNKGNFPGRFSGRQFSNSRSEMNVSTLELGDSALYLCASSLAGQGNEKLFFGSGTQLSVL.

J is TRBJ1-5 and V is TRBV7-6, with 9 bases matching TRBD1. The trim removed 1 base at V and 0 bases at J, leaving 7 bases unmatched. The CDR3 spans 18 residues. The germline gives CDR1 SGHVS, CDR2 FNYEAQ. CDR3: CASSLGQGEPNSNQPQHF. The CDR3 nucleotides read TGTGCCAGCAGCTTAGGACAGGGGGAACCAAATAGCAATCAGCCCCAGCATTTT.

V is TRBV28 and J is TRBJ1-2; 7 bases align to TRBD1. The CDR3 runs 16 residues. CDR1 and CDR2 from the germline V gene are MDHEN and SYDVKM. V dropped 5 bases and J dropped 4; count of bases not matched to a gene: 13. The CDR3 loop is CASSPPHRGRSYGYTF. The CDR3 DNA is TGTGCCAGCAGTCCCCCTCACAGGGGTCGTAGCTATGGCTACACCTTC.

The chain joins TRBV5-4 to TRBJ2-3; D is undetermined. Deletions cut 4 bases from V and 5 bases from J, with 14 bases between. The CDR3 has 14 residues. Germline V CDR1 and CDR2: SGHNT, YYREEE (reference sequence). CDR3 sequence: CASSATKTGDTQYF. As DNA, the CDR3 is TGTGCCAGCAGCGCCACCAAAACCGGAGATACGCAGTATTTT.

This chain links TRBV10-3 with TRBJ2-7; D possibly corresponds to TRBD1 (6 bases). CDR1 and CDR2 (germline): ENHRY, SYGVKD. The V end was cut by 2 bases, the J end by 2 bases, with 7 bases between. CDR3 length equals 13 residues. The CDR3 DNA reads as TGTGCCATCAGTGAGCAGGGGACCTACGAGCAGTACTTC. Amino acids: CAISEQGTYEQYF.

This chain joins TRBV7-3 and TRBJ1-1; a weak D match, TRBD1 (6 bases). The V end was cut by 0 bases, the J end by 5 bases, with 10 bases between. Germline V gene sequence: CDR1 SGHTA, CDR2 FQGTGA. The CDR3 has 14 amino acids. CDR3 residues: CASSLTSRGTEAFF. Written as DNA, the CDR3 is TGTGCCAGCAGCTTAACTTCCAGGGGAACTGAAGCTTTCTTT.

This rearrangement joins TRBV2 to TRBJ2-2; D is unresolved. CDR3 length: 13 amino acids. Germline V gives CDR1 SNHLY, CDR2 FYNNEI. The V end lost 3 bases, the J end lost 4 bases, and 6 bases lay between the germline ends. The CDR3 here is CASSDLGTGELFF. DNA for the CDR3: TGTGCCAGCAGTGATCTAGGCACCGGGGAGCTGTTTTTT.

The rearrangement uses TRBV11-1 and TRBJ2-5; the D is unclear. Trimming took off 3 bases at V and 1 base at J, with 15 bases between the two ends. The CDR3 is 16 amino acids. CDR1 SGHAT and CDR2 FQDESV come from the germline V gene (reference sequence). CDR3 DNA: TGTGCCAGCAGCTTTCCTGCCCTCGAGTCCCAAGAGACCCAGTACTTC. Translation gives CASSFPALESQETQYF.

The chain has TRBV6-2 or TRBV6-3 and TRBJ2-3, with D perhaps matching TRBD1 (7 bases). V was trimmed by 6 bases and J by 4 bases, leaving 23 bases between them. Germline CDR1 and CDR2: MNHEY and SVGEGT. The CDR3 sequence is 17 residues long. The chain's CDR3 is CASSGGTAVGSADTQYF. CDR3 sequence (DNA): TGTGCCAGCAGCGGAGGGACAGCGGTCGGTTCGGCAGATACGCAGTATTTT.

The chain recombines TRBV27 with TRBJ1-5; TRBD1 agrees at 7 bases. Germline V gives CDR1 MNHEY, CDR2 SMNVEV (reference sequence). The CDR3 loop spans 14 amino acids. The junction had 9 bases not matched to a gene; V was cut back by 6 bases and J by 7 bases. The CDR3 is CASSPLGQAQPQHF. CDR3 DNA: TGTGCCAGCAGCCCCCTCGGACAGGCCCAGCCCCAGCATTTT.

The rearrangement joins TRBV5-6 to TRBJ1-2; D is uncertain. CDR1 SGHDT and CDR2 YYEEEE come from the germline V gene. The CDR3 has 14 residues. Trimming pared 0 bases from V and 4 bases from J, leaving 10 bases between. The CDR3 loop is CASSLGSGLYGYTF. In DNA, the CDR3 is TGTGCCAGCAGCTTGGGATCAGGCCTCTATGGCTACACCTTC.

The chain joins TRBV19 to TRBJ1-2; 8 positions match TRBD1. This CDR3 has 14 residues. J gave up 2 bases and V 5 bases, and 4 bases lay outside the gene matches. CDR1 LNHDA and CDR2 SQIVND come from the germline V gene (reference sequence). The CDR3 DNA reads TGTGCCAGTAGTCCGGGACAGGACAACTATGGCTACACCTTC. The encoded protein is CASSPGQDNYGYTF.